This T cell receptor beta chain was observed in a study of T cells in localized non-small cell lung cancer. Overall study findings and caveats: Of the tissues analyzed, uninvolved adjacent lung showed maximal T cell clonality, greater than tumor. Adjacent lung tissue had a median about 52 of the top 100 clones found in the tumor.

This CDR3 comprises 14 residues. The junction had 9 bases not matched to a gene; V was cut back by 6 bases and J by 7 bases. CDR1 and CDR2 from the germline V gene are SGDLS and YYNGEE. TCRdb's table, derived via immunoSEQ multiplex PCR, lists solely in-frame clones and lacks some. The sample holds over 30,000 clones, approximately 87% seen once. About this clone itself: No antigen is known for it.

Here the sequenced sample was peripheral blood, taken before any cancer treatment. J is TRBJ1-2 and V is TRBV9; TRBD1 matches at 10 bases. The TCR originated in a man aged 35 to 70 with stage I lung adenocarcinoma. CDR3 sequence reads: CASTPDRGRSGYTF. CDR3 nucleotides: TGTGCCAGCACCCCGGACAGGGGGAGATCTGGCTACACCTTC.